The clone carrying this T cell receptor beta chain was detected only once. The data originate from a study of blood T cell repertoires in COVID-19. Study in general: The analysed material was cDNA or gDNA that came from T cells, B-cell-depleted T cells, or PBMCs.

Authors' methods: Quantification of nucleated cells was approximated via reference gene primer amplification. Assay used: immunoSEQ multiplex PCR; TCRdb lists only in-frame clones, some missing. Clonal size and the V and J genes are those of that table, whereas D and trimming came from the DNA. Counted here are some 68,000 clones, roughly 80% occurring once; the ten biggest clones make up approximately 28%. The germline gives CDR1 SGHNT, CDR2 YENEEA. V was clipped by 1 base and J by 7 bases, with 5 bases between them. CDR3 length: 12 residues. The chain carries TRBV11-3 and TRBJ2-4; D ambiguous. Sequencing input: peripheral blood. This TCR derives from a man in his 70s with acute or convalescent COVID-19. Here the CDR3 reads CASSLGQNIQYF. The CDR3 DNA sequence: TGTGCCAGCAGCTTAGGCCAGAACATTCAGTACTTC.